This TCR beta chain originates from a study of CD8 T cells in ankylosing spondylitis. Points from the study as a whole: Typical of ankylosing spondylitis blood, it appeared, was a TCR beta motif of about eight highly homologous variants. In synovial fluid and blood from reactive arthritis, some motif variants were previously reported. Reportedly, matched ankylosing spondylitis synovial fluid was significantly enriched for disease-linked clones.

Quantitative 5'-RACE was performed with molecular barcodes, and it yielded the TCR beta libraries. TCRdb re-called the 5' RACE reads with MiXCR, one entry per CDR3 protein. The repertoire holds under 150,000 distinct CDR3 sequences, with under 20% as singletons. In its sample, this clonotype was seen a few times. Antigen specificity is unknown. Sequenced material: blood, either unsorted or a sorted T cell fraction (not recorded which). This clonotype originated in a male donor with ankylosing spondylitis.

CDR3: CASSLWTSGYNEQFF. The CDR3 region has the DNA TGTGCCAGCAGCTTGTGGACTAGCGGGTACAATGAGCAGTTCTTC. The chain carries TRBV5-4 and TRBJ2-1, with 11 bases aligning to TRBD2. J was trimmed by 4 bases and V by 1 base; bases with no gene match: 1. Germline-derived CDR1 and CDR2 are SGHNT and YYREEE (reference sequence). This CDR3 has 15 residues. Supplemented by reference TRBV5-4 and TRBJ2-1, the full variable domain reads ETGVTQSPTHLIKTRGQQVTLRCSSQSGHNTVSWYQQALGQGPQFIFQYYREEENGRGNFPPRFSGLQFPNYSSELNVNALELDDSALYLCASSLWTSGYNEQFFGPGTRLTVL.